Listed below are T cell receptor beta chains from one sample, sequenced in a study of OX40 agonist ivuxolimab in advanced cancers. Clones were read by immunoSEQ multiplex PCR, and TCRdb kept only the in-frame ones, dropping some. The sample lists roughly 50,000 clones; approximately 87% were seen once. This sample comprised CD4+ or CD8+ T cells sorted from blood, obtained in a trial of the OX40 agonist ivuxolimab. The source of these receptors is an adult with an advanced solid tumor such as melanoma, head and neck, liver or kidney cancer. Each CDR3 is given with its conserved first and last residue. D genes are given only for firm matches.

v_gene: TRBV19; d_gene: TRBD1; j_gene: TRBJ1-3; CDR3aa: CASSKTGGLSGNTIYF
v_gene: TRBV5-1; d_gene: TRBD1; j_gene: TRBJ2-3; CDR3aa: CASSLEGQGSDTQYF
v_gene: TRBV19; d_gene: TRBD1; j_gene: TRBJ2-7; CDR3aa: CASRGDREIDEQYF
v_gene: TRBV5-8; d_gene: TRBD2; j_gene: TRBJ2-1; CDR3aa: CASSWGGDNEQFF
v_gene: TRBV5-1; d_gene: TRBD1; j_gene: TRBJ2-1; CDR3aa: CASSPPGQALGEQFF
v_gene: TRBV9; d_gene: -; j_gene: TRBJ2-1; CDR3aa: CASSVGSLNEQFF
v_gene: TRBV6-5; d_gene: -; j_gene: TRBJ1-1; CDR3aa: CASSYTRTGNTEAFF
v_gene: TRBV4-3; d_gene: -; j_gene: TRBJ1-2; CDR3aa: CASSQGAGGELRGYTF
v_gene: TRBV30; d_gene: -; j_gene: TRBJ1-1; CDR3aa: CAWTLREAFF
v_gene: TRBV5-6; d_gene: -; j_gene: TRBJ1-2; CDR3aa: CASSPYSTHLYGYTF
v_gene: TRBV5-4; d_gene: -; j_gene: TRBJ1-3; CDR3aa: CASSLEEPDTIYF